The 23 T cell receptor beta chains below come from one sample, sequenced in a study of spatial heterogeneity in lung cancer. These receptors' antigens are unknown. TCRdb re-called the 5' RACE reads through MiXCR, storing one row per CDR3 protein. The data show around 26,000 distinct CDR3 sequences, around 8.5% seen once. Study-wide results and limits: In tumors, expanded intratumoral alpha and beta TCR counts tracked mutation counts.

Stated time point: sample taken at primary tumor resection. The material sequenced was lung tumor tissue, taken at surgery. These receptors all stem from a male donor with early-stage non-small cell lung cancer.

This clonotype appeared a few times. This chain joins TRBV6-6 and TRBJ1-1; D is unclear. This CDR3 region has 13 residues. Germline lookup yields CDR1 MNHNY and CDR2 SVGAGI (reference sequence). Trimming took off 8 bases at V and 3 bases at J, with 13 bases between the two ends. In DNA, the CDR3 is TGTGCCAGCCTACCTGACGAGGACACTGAAGCTTTCTTT. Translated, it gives CASLPDEDTEAFF.

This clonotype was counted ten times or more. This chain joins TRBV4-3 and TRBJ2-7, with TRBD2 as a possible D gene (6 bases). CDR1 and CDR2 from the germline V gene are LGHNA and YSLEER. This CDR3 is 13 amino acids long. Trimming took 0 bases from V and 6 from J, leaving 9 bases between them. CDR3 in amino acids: CASSQEISGEQYF. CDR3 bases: TGCGCCAGCAGCCAAGAAATTAGCGGCGAGCAGTACTTC.

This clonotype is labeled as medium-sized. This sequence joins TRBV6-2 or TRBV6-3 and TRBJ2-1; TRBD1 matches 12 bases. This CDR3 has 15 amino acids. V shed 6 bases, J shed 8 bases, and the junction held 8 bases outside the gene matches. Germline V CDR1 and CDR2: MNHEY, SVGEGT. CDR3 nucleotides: TGTGCCAGCAGGGCCGGGACAGGGGGCGCTTATGAGCAGTTCTTC. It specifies CASRAGTGGAYEQFF.

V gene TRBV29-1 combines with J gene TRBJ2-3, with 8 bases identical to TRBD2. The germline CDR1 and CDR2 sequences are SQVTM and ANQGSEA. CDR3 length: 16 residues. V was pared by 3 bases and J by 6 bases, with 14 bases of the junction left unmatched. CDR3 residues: CSVDGVAGRRLDTQYF. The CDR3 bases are TGCAGCGTTGATGGTGTAGCGGGACGTCGTTTGGATACGCAGTATTTT.

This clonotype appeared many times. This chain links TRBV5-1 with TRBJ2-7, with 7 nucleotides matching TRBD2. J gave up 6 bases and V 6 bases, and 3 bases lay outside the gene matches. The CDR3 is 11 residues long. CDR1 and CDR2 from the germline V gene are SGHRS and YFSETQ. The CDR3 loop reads CASNGEGEQYF. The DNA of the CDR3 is TGCGCCAGCAACGGGGAGGGCGAGCAGTACTTC.

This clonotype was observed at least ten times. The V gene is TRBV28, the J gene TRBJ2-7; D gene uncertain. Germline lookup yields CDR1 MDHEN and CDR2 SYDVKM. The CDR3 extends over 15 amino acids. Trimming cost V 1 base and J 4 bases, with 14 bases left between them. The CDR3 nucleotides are TGTGCCAGCAGTTTATCCCCCGGGCAGGCTTACGAGCAGTACTTC. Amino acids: CASSLSPGQAYEQYF.

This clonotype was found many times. As DNA, the CDR3 is TGCGCCAGCAGTGAGTTTGGGGGGGGCAATCAGCCCCAGCATTTT. Protein product: CASSEFGGGNQPQHF. The chain couples TRBV10-2 to TRBJ1-5; tentatively, D is TRBD1 (5 bases). V was cut by 1 base and J by 2 bases, with 9 bases left in between. In germline, CDR1 is WSHSY, CDR2 SAAADI. CDR3 size: 15 residues.

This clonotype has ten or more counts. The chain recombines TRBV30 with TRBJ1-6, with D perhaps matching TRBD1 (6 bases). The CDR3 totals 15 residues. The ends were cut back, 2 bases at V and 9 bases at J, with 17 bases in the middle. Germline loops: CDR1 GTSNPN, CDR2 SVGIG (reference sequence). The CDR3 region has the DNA TGTGCCTGGAGTCCTACACAGGGTAGTGTTTCACCCCTCCACTTT. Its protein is CAWSPTQGSVSPLHF.

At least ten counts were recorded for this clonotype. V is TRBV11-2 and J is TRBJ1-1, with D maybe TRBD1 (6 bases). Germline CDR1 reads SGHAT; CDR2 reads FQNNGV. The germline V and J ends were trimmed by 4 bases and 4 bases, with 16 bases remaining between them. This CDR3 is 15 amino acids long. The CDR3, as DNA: TGTGCCAGCAGCTCCCAAAAGGGGGGTGGCACTGAAGCTTTCTTT. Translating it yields CASSSQKGGGTEAFF.

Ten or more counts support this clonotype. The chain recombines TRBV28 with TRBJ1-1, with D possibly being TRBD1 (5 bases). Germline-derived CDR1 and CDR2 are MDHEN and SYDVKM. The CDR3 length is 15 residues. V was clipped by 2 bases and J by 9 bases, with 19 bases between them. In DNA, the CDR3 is TGTGCCAGCAGTTTAATCGGGTCGAGGCAGGGTAAAGCTTTCTTT. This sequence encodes CASSLIGSRQGKAFF. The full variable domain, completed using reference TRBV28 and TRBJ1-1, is DVKVTQSSRYLVKRTGEKVFLECVQDMDHENMFWYRQDPGLGLRLIYFSYDVKMKEKGDIPEGYSVSREKKERFSLILESASTNQTSMYLCASSLIGSRQGKAFFGQGTRLTVV.

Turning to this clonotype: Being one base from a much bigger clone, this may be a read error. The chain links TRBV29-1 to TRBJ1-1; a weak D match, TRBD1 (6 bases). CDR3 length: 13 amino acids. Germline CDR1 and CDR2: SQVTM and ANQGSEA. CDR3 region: CSAVRGRDTETFF. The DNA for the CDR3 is TGCAGCGCCGTCAGGGGAAGAGACACTGAAACTTTCTTT.

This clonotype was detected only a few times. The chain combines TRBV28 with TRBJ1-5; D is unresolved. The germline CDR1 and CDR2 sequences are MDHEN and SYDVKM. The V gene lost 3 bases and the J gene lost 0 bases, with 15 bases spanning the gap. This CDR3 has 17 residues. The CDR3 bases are TGTGCCAGCAGTTTCCCCGGGAGCGGGGATAGCAATCAGCCCCAGCATTTT. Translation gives CASSFPGSGDSNQPQHF.

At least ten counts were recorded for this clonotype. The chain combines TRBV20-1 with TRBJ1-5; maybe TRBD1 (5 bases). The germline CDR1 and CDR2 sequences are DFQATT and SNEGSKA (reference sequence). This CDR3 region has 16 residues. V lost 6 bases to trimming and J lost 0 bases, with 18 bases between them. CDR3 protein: CSAREGRQISNQPQHF. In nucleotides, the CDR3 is TGCAGTGCCAGGGAGGGAAGACAGATTAGCAATCAGCCCCAGCATTTT.

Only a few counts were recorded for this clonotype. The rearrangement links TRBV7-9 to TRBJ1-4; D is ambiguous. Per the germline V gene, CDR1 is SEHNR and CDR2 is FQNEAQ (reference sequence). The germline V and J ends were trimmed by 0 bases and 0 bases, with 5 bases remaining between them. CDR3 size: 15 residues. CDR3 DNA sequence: TGTGCCAGCAGCTTAGCGGGGTCAACTAATGAAAAACTGTTTTTT. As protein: CASSLAGSTNEKLFF.

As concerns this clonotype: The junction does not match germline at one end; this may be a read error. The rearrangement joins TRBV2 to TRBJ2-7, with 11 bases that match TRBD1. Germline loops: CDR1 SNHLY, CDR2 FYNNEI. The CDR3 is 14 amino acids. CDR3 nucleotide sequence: TGTACCAGCAGTGGGGATGGACAGGGGGCCGAGCAGTACTTC. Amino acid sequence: CTSSGDGQGAEQYF.

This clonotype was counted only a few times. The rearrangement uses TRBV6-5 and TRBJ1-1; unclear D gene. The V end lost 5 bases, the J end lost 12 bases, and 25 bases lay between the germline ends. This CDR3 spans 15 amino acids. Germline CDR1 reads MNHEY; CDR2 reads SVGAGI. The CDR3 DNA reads TGTGCCAGCAGTCCCCCCCCCCTAGGGAGAGATCCGCCTTTCTTT. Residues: CASSPPPLGRDPPFF.

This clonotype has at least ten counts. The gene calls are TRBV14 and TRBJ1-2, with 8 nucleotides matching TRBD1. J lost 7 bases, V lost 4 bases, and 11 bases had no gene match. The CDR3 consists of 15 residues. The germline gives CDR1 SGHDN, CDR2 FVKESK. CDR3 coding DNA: TGTGCCAGCAGCCGTCAGGGGGCGACTACTATTGGCTACACCTTC. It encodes CASSRQGATTIGYTF.

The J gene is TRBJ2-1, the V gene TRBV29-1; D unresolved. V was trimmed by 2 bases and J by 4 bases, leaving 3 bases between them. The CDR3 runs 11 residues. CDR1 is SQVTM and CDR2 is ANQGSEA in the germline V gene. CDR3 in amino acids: CSVELYNEQFF. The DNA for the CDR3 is TGCAGCGTTGAATTGTACAATGAGCAGTTCTTC.

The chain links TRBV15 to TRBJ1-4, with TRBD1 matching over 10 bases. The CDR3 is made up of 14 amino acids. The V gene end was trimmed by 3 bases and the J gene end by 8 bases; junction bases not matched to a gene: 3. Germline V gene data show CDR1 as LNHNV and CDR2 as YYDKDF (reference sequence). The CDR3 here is CATSRGQGREKLFF. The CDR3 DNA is TGTGCCACCAGCAGGGGACAGGGGCGAGAAAAACTGTTTTTT.

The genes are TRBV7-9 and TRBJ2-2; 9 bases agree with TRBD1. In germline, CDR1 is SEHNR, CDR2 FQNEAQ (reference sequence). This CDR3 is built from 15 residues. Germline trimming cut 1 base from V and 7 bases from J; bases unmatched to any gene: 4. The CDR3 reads CASSLGDRANGELFF. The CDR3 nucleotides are TGTGCCAGCAGCTTAGGGGACAGGGCGAACGGGGAGCTGTTTTTT.

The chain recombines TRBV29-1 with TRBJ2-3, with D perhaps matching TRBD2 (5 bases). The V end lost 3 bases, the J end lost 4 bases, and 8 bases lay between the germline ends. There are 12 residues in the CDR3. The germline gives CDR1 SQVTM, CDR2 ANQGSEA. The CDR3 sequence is CSVELASDTQYF. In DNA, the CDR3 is TGCAGCGTTGAGCTAGCCTCAGATACGCAGTATTTT.

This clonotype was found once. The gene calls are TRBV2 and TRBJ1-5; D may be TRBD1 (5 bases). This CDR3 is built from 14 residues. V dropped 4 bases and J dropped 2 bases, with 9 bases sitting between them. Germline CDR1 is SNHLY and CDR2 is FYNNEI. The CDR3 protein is CASSADRGNQPQHF. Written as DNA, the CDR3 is TGTGCCAGCAGTGCTGACAGAGGCAATCAGCCCCAGCATTTT.

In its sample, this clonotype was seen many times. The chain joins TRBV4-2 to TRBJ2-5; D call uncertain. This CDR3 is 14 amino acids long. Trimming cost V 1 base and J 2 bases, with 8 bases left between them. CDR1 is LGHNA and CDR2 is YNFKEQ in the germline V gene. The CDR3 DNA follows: TGTGCCAGCAGCCAAGGGCGCGAGCAAGAGACCCAGTACTTC. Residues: CASSQGREQETQYF.